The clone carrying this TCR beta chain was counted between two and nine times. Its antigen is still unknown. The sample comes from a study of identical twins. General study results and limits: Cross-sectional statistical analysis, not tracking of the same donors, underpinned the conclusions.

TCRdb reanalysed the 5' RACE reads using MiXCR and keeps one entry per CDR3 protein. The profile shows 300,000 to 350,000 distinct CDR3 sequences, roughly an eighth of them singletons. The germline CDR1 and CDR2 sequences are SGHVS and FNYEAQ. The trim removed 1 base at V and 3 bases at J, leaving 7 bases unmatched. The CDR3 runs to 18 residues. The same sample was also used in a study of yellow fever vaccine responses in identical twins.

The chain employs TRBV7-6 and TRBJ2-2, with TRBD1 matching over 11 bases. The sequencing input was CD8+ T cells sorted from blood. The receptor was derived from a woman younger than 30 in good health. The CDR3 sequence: CASSLEDRGLGYTGELFF. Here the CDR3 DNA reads TGTGCCAGCAGCTTAGAGGACAGGGGGCTGGGATACACCGGGGAGCTGTTTTTT. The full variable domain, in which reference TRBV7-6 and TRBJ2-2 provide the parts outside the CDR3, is GAGVSQSPRYKVTKRGQDVALRCDPISGHVSLYWYRQALGQGPEFLTYFNYEAQQDKSGLPNDRFSAERPEGSISTLTIQRTEQRDSAMYRCASSLEDRGLGYTGELFFGEGSRLTVL.